The following is a TCR beta chain sequence with its context. Enrollment of patients from Seattle took place during active infection, with longitudinal follow-up. In the original analysis: How many nucleated cells were present was estimated from reference gene primer amplification. Libraries were prepared by immunoSEQ multiplex PCR; TCRdb keeps only in-frame clonotypes and omits some of them. The V and J calls and clone size were taken over from that table, and D and trimming were inferred from the DNA. The sample includes over 250,000 clones, just under 90% of them seen just once. The data were taken from a study of blood T cell repertoires in COVID-19. As for the study in general: The origin of the acute and convalescent COVID-19 samples was the United States, Italy and Spain. Nucleic acid was either cDNA or gDNA, and it came from T cells, B-cell-depleted T cells, or PBMCs.

The CDR3 spans 12 residues. Germline V gene lookup returns CDR1 GTSNPN and CDR2 SVGIG (reference sequence). V was pared by 3 bases and J by 1 base, with 6 bases between. The chain employs TRBV30 and TRBJ1-1, with D unclear. This sequence was found in a woman between 50 and 59 years old with COVID-19, enrolled during active disease. Specimen: peripheral blood. CDR3 region: CAWRSANTEAFF. The CDR3 DNA is TGTGCCTGGAGGAGCGCGAACACTGAAGCTTTCTTT. Based on the CDR3 plus reference TRBV30 and TRBJ1-1, the full variable domain is SQTIHQWPATLVQPVGSPLSLECTVEGTSNPNLYWYRQAAGRGLQLLFYSVGIGQISSEVPQNLSASRPQDRQFILSSKKLLLSDSGFYLCAWRSANTEAFFGQGTRLTVV.